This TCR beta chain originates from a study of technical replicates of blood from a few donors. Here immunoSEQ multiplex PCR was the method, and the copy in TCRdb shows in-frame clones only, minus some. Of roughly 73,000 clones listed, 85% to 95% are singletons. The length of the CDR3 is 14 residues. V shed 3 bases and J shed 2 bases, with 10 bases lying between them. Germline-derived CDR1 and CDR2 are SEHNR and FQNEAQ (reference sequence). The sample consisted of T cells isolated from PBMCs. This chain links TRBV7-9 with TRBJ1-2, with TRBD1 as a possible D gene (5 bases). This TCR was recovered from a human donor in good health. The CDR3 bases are TGTGCCAGCAGCTTGGAGGGGTTAAACTATGGCTACACCTTC. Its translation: CASSLEGLNYGYTF.